This T cell receptor (beta chain) was captured by sequencing in a study of blood T cell repertoires in COVID-19. Study-wide background: The United States, Italy and Spain provided the acute and convalescent COVID-19 samples. In each case, the material was cDNA or gDNA derived from T cells, B-cell-depleted T cells, or PBMCs.

Sequencing was performed with immunoSEQ multiplex PCR; in TCRdb, only in-frame clones are kept and a portion is missing. This sample yields some 170,000 clones, of which 76% are seen a single time; about 9% belongs to the top ten. The CDR3 consists of 15 residues. Germline assignment: CDR1 MDHEN and CDR2 SYDVKM. V was cut by 3 bases and J by 3 bases, with 15 bases left in between. The sequencing input was peripheral blood. The origin of this receptor is a woman in her fifties or sixties with active or convalescent COVID-19. V gene TRBV28 combines with J gene TRBJ2-7; D is unresolved. In nucleotides, the CDR3 is TGTGCCAGCAGTTTTGGTTCCGAGGTGGGCTACGAGCAGTACTTC. Encoded protein: CASSFGSEVGYEQYF.